A selection of T cell receptor beta chains follows, all from one sample in a study of OX40 agonist ivuxolimab in advanced cancers. The repertoire was sequenced with immunoSEQ multiplex PCR; TCRdb's copy has only in-frame clones and lacks some. The repertoire holds 40,000 to 45,000 clones, with 70% to 90% as singletons. The sequencing used CD4+ or CD8+ T cells sorted from blood, collected in a trial of the OX40 agonist ivuxolimab. All receptors derive from an adult with an advanced solid tumor such as melanoma, head and neck, liver or kidney cancer. Both conserved end residues are part of each CDR3. A D gene is named only where the DNA matches it firmly. Part of the rows lack a size; the others show once, few, many or a class for expanded clones.

cdr3_nt cdr3_aa j_call d_call clone_size v_call
TGTGCCAGCAGCAACCCGGGGGCGGGGTCAGATACGCAGTATTTT CASSNPGAGSDTQYF TRBJ2-3 NA NA TRBV6-5
TGTGCCAGCAGCTTGGGGACATATGGCTACACCTTC CASSLGTYGYTF TRBJ1-2 NA NA TRBV5-5
TGCGCCAGCAGTGAGTCCACGGGGTTGGGGACTGAAGCTTTCTTT CASSESTGLGTEAFF TRBJ1-1 NA NA TRBV10-2
TGCGCCAGCAGCCAAGATCGACAGACCTACGAGCAGTACTTC CASSQDRQTYEQYF TRBJ2-7 NA NA TRBV4-3
TGCAGCGTTGATGTGGACAGGTCACACACCGGGGAGCTGTTTTTT CSVDVDRSHTGELFF TRBJ2-2 TRBD1 NA TRBV29-1
TGCGCCAGCAGCTTGCTGTTGGGACAGGGCCCCCTAAGCACAGATACGCAGTATTTT CASSLLLGQGPLSTDTQYF TRBJ2-3 TRBD1 NA TRBV5-1
TGCGCCAGCAGCCCGGGACAGGGGGTCGGAGGCTACACCTTC CASSPGQGVGGYTF TRBJ1-2 TRBD1 NA TRBV5-1
TGTGCCAGCAGCCCCCAAAGAAACACCATATATTTT CASSPQRNTIYF TRBJ1-3 NA NA TRBV7-2
TGTGCCAGTGGAGAGACAGGGAGCAATCAGCCCCAGCATTTT CASGETGSNQPQHF TRBJ1-5 TRBD1 NA TRBV19
TGTGCCAGTAGAACAGGGGATTCACCCCTCCACTTT CASRTGDSPLHF TRBJ1-6 TRBD1 NA TRBV25-1
TGCGCCAGCAGTGAGCAAAGGGTTGGCTACACCTTC CASSEQRVGYTF TRBJ1-2 NA NA TRBV10-2
TGTGCCAGCAGCTTTGGCAGAACCAACTATGGCTACACCTTC CASSFGRTNYGYTF TRBJ1-2 NA NA TRBV7-2
TGTGCCAGCAGCCGAGGGACTAGCGGGTCCTACGAGCAGTACTTC CASSRGTSGSYEQYF TRBJ2-7 TRBD2 medium-sized TRBV9
TGCGCCAGCAGCCTGTTCGCGGGTGAGCAGTTCTTC CASSLFAGEQFF TRBJ2-1 NA once TRBV5-1
TGTGCCAGCAGCTTCGGGACTACCACCGGGGAGCTGTTTTTT CASSFGTTTGELFF TRBJ2-2 TRBD2 NA TRBV7-3
TGTGCCAGTAGTCCTGGACTTCGAACTGAAAAACTGTTTTTT CASSPGLRTEKLFF TRBJ1-4 NA NA TRBV19
TGTGCCAGCAGCCGGAGTGTGCGGGAGCTGTTTTTT CASSRSVRELFF TRBJ2-2 NA NA TRBV11-2
TGCGCCAGCAGCCTTCCCGGGACAGGGGCCGGCTACACCTTC CASSLPGTGAGYTF TRBJ1-2 TRBD1 NA TRBV4-3
TGTGCCAGCTCACCACGTGGGGGGACAGATACGCAGTATTTT CASSPRGGTDTQYF TRBJ2-3 NA NA TRBV18
TGTGCCAGCAGCCGTGAGGGGCAGCCAAACACTGAAGCTTTCTTT CASSREGQPNTEAFF TRBJ1-1 NA NA TRBV9
TGTGCCAGCGATGCAGACAGGGGTACATGGACTGAAGCTTTCTTT CASDADRGTWTEAFF TRBJ1-1 TRBD1 NA TRBV6-6
TGTGCCAGCAGCTTATCAGGGCCAGACACTGAAGCTTTCTTT CASSLSGPDTEAFF TRBJ1-1 NA NA TRBV7-3
TGTGCCAGCAGTTACTCTGGAGCGGGAGGGTCAGATACGCAGTATTTT CASSYSGAGGSDTQYF TRBJ2-3 TRBD2 once TRBV6-5
TGTGCCAGCAGCGTTGGACCTCCCCGGGGCACAGATACGCAGTATTTT CASSVGPPRGTDTQYF TRBJ2-3 NA few TRBV9
TGTGCCAGCACCCGTAGGCGGGGGAACACTGAAGCTTTCTTT CASTRRRGNTEAFF TRBJ1-1 NA NA TRBV28
TGTGCCAGCAGCCAATCCGCGGACAGGAGGTACGGCTACACCTTC CASSQSADRRYGYTF TRBJ1-2 TRBD1 NA TRBV16
TGTGCCAGCACCGCTACAGGGAACACTGAAGCTTTCTTT CASTATGNTEAFF TRBJ1-1 NA NA TRBV6-6
TGTGCCAGCAGCTTCCAGCAGTCTTACGAGCAGTACTTC CASSFQQSYEQYF TRBJ2-7 NA NA TRBV5-6
TGTGCCAGCAGTGACGGTTTGGATTGGGGAACACAGTATTTT CASSDGLDWGTQYF TRBJ2-3 NA NA TRBV6-4